A single sample gave rise to the 20 T cell receptor beta chains below, sequenced in a study of OX40 agonist ivuxolimab in advanced cancers. Method: immunoSEQ multiplex PCR; TCRdb's copy keeps in-frame clones and lacks some. The repertoire holds tens of thousands of clones, with approximately 92% as singletons. The sequencing here drew on CD4+ or CD8+ T cells sorted from blood, taken in a trial of the OX40 agonist ivuxolimab. These receptors were taken from an adult with an advanced solid tumor such as melanoma, head and neck, liver or kidney cancer.

The CDR3 sequence is CASSYLGQGAWGYTF. The CDR3 DNA reads TGTGCCAGCAGTTATTTAGGACAGGGGGCCTGGGGCTACACCTTC. The J gene is TRBJ1-2, the V gene TRBV6-5, with 11 nucleotides matching TRBD1. J gave up 8 bases and V 3 bases, and 8 bases lay outside the gene matches. CDR3 length: 15 amino acids. Germline CDR1 MNHEY, CDR2 SVGAGI.

This sequence joins TRBV9 and TRBJ1-1; 7 bases are a match to TRBD1. After removal of 3 bases from V and 3 bases from J, the junction contained 8 bases not matched to a gene. Germline lookup yields CDR1 SGDLS and CDR2 YYNGEE. The CDR3 runs 15 residues. For the CDR3, the DNA is TGTGCCAGCAGCGGAAGACAGGGTAAGGACACTGAAGCTTTCTTT. Its protein product is CASSGRQGKDTEAFF. Looking up the rest from reference TRBV9 and TRBJ1-1 gives the full variable domain: DSGVTQTPKHLITATGQRVTLRCSPRSGDLSVYWYQQSLDQGLQFLIQYYNGEERAKGNILERFSAQQFPDLHSELNLSSLELGDSALYFCASSGRQGKDTEAFFGQGTRLTVV.

The chain combines TRBV5-8 with TRBJ1-1; the match to TRBD1 covers 8 bases. Germline CDR1 SGHTS, CDR2 YDEGEE. J lost 1 base, V lost 1 base, and 3 bases had no gene match. The CDR3 consists of 15 residues. In DNA, the CDR3 is TGTGCCAGCAGCTTGTTTGGGACAGGGAACACTGAAGCTTTCTTT. Translated, it gives CASSLFGTGNTEAFF. The entire variable domain, with the rest obtained from reference TRBV5-8 and TRBJ1-1, is as follows: EAGVTQSPTHLIKTRGQQATLRCSPISGHTSVYWYQQALGLGLQFLLWYDEGEERNRGNFPPRFSGRQFPNYSSELNVNALELEDSALYLCASSLFGTGNTEAFFGQGTRLTVV.

This clone was found once. The V and J genes are TRBV29-1 and TRBJ1-4; D gene uncertain. The CDR3 is made up of 12 amino acids. Trimming stripped 3 bases from V and 6 bases from J, with 8 bases between. Germline CDR1 SQVTM, CDR2 ANQGSEA. The CDR3 DNA is TGCAGCGTTGACCCTGGGGATGAAAAACTGTTTTTT. Translating it yields CSVDPGDEKLFF.

The V gene is TRBV7-2, the J gene TRBJ2-1; D might be TRBD2 (6 bases). This CDR3 contains 18 residues. CDR1 is SGHTA, CDR2 FQGNSA, per germline. Trimming left V 1 base short and J 0 bases short, with 16 bases between. CDR3 in DNA: TGTGCCAGCAGCTTAGTTTCGGGTGCGGGAAGCTCCTACAATGAGCAGTTCTTC. It translates to CASSLVSGAGSSYNEQFF.

The rearrangement joins TRBV5-1 to TRBJ2-4, with D hard to call. V lost 1 base and J 7 bases, leaving 6 bases between the germline ends. The CDR3 covers 12 residues. The germline V gene has CDR1 SGHRS and CDR2 YFSETQ. Written as DNA, the CDR3 is TGCGCCAGCAGCTTGAACAGTAACATTCAGTACTTC. As protein: CASSLNSNIQYF.

This chain connects TRBV7-2 to TRBJ2-1, with a tentative D call TRBD2 (6 bases). The CDR3 spans 17 residues. Looked up from germline, CDR1 is SGHTA and CDR2 is FQGNSA. Trimming took 5 bases from V and 1 from J, leaving 18 bases between them. DNA of the CDR3: TGTGCCAGCAGCCCCGGGGGTCTCAGTCGGTCCTACAATGAGCAGTTCTTC. Translated: CASSPGGLSRSYNEQFF.

The J gene is TRBJ2-7, the V gene TRBV7-2; D gene uncertain. The CDR3 is made up of 12 amino acids. Trimming left V 5 bases short and J 4 bases short, with 9 bases between. The germline CDR1 and CDR2 sequences are SGHTA and FQGNSA. In DNA, the CDR3 is TGTGCCAGCAGCCAATTCGGGTACGAGCAGTACTTC. It codes for CASSQFGYEQYF.

The gene calls are TRBV30 and TRBJ2-1; D uncertain. Germline V gene data show CDR1 as GTSNPN and CDR2 as SVGIG (reference sequence). V lost 3 bases to trimming and J lost 0 bases, with 12 bases between them. The CDR3 has 15 residues. CDR3 DNA sequence: TGTGCCTGGAGCTCCGGGTCTCGCTCCTACAATGAGCAGTTCTTC. Translating it yields CAWSSGSRSYNEQFF.

The chain joins TRBV5-1 to TRBJ2-1; D gene ambiguous. Germline values: CDR1 SGHRS, CDR2 YFSETQ. The CDR3 length is 14 residues. Trimming left V 0 bases short and J 8 bases short, with 12 bases between. CDR3 region: CASSLASLGDEQFF. The CDR3 bases are TGCGCCAGCAGCTTGGCCAGCTTAGGTGATGAGCAGTTCTTC. The full variable domain, its missing parts supplied by reference TRBV5-1 and TRBJ2-1, is KAGVTQTPRYLIKTRGQQVTLSCSPISGHRSVSWYQQTPGQGLQFLFEYFSETQRNKGNFPGRFSGRQFSNSRSEMNVSTLELGDSALYLCASSLASLGDEQFFGPGTRLTVL.

The rearrangement joins TRBV7-3 to TRBJ2-1, with 7 positions matching TRBD1. Germline V gene data show CDR1 as SGHTA and CDR2 as FQGTGA. CDR3 length: 14 amino acids. J gave up 10 bases and V 4 bases, and 10 bases lay outside the gene matches. The CDR3 loop is CASSSGQPGREQFF. The CDR3 region has the DNA TGTGCCAGCAGCTCGGGACAGCCCGGGCGGGAGCAGTTCTTC.

J is TRBJ2-2 and V is TRBV18; 7 nucleotides agree with TRBD1. Per the germline V gene, CDR1 is KGHSH and CDR2 is LQKENI. The V segment lost 4 bases and the J segment 7 bases; nucleotides outside the gene matches: 12. The CDR3 runs 16 residues. The CDR3 here is CASSQSRQGGSGELFF. CDR3 in DNA: TGTGCCAGCTCACAGAGCCGACAGGGCGGCAGCGGGGAGCTGTTTTTT.

The chain combines TRBV18 with TRBJ2-1, with unresolved D. From germline, CDR1 is KGHSH and CDR2 LQKENI. V dropped 3 bases and J dropped 5 bases, with 20 bases sitting between them. There are 17 residues in the CDR3. CDR3 sequence reads: CASSPQLLTDRDNEQFF. The CDR3 DNA follows: TGTGCCAGCTCACCCCAGTTATTGACCGATCGGGACAATGAGCAGTTCTTC.

This sequence joins TRBV27 and TRBJ2-1; TRBD2 matches 8 bases. The CDR3 loop spans 14 amino acids. Germline V gives CDR1 MNHEY, CDR2 SMNVEV (reference sequence). V gave up 3 bases and J gave up 6 bases; unmatched junction bases: 4. The CDR3 DNA reads as TGTGCCAGCAGTTTTTCTAGCGGGTCCAATGAGCAGTTCTTC. It yields the protein CASSFSSGSNEQFF.

The V and J genes are TRBV6-5 and TRBJ1-2; the match to TRBD1 covers 7 bases. The germline V gene has CDR1 MNHEY and CDR2 SVGAGI. The CDR3 sequence is 12 residues long. The V gene end was trimmed by 8 bases and the J gene end by 7 bases; junction bases not matched to a gene: 7. CDR3 DNA: TGTGCCAGCGCCAGGGCAGGGGGTGGCTACACCTTC. Its translation: CASARAGGGYTF.

The gene calls are TRBV28 and TRBJ2-1, with a possible D match to TRBD1 (5 bases). Trimming removed 3 bases at V and 9 bases at J, with 12 bases between. Germline V gives CDR1 MDHEN, CDR2 SYDVKM. This CDR3 spans 13 amino acids. In nucleotides, the CDR3 is TGTGCCAGCAGTTTGACAGTTCTGCGTGAGCAGTTCTTC. It encodes CASSLTVLREQFF. The full variable domain, its missing parts supplied by reference TRBV28 and TRBJ2-1, is DVKVTQSSRYLVKRTGEKVFLECVQDMDHENMFWYRQDPGLGLRLIYFSYDVKMKEKGDIPEGYSVSREKKERFSLILESASTNQTSMYLCASSLTVLREQFFGPGTRLTVL.

This chain links TRBV7-9 with TRBJ1-3; D is unresolved. CDR3 length: 15 residues. Trimming pared 1 base from V and 4 bases from J, leaving 11 bases between. Per the germline V gene, CDR1 is SEHNR and CDR2 is FQNEAQ (reference sequence). The CDR3 loop is CASSLESGPGNTIYF. CDR3 coding DNA: TGTGCCAGCAGCTTAGAGTCAGGACCCGGAAACACCATATATTTT.

The CDR3 sequence is CASGQGYQPQHF. The DNA of the CDR3 is TGTGCCAGCGGACAGGGGTATCAGCCCCAGCATTTT. V usage is TRBV28 and J usage is TRBJ1-5, with 9 bases fitting TRBD1. The CDR3 runs 12 residues. Germline V gene sequence: CDR1 MDHEN, CDR2 SYDVKM. The J segment lost 5 bases and the V segment lost 8 bases, leaving 1 base of the junction unmatched.

The chain has TRBV6-5 and TRBJ2-5; D might be TRBD1 (8 bases). The J call may be wrong; the DNA end is better matched by TRBJ2-7. This CDR3 is built from 15 residues. From germline, CDR1 is MNHEY and CDR2 SVGAGI. Here the CDR3 reads CASSYSTGDYYEQYF. CDR3 nucleotide sequence: TGTGCCAGCAGTTACTCGACAGGGGACTACTACGAGCAGTACTTC.

This chain uses TRBV5-1 with TRBJ2-2; 9 bases are a match to TRBD2. The CDR3 runs to 17 residues. Germline loops: CDR1 SGHRS, CDR2 YFSETQ. Trimming took 0 bases from V and 4 from J; bases not matched to a gene: 7. As DNA, the CDR3 is TGCGCCAGCAGCTTGGAAGTAGCGGGAGTGGTCACCGGGGAGCTGTTTTTT. Its protein is CASSLEVAGVVTGELFF.